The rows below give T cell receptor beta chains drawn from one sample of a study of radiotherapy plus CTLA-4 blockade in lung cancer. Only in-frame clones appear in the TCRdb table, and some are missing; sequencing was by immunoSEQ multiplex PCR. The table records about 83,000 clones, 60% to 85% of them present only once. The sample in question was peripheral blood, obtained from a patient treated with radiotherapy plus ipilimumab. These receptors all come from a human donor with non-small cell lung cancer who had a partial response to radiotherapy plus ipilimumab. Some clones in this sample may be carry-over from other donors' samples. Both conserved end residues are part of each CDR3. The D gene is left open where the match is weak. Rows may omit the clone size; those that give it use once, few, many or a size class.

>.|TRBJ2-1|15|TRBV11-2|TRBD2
CASSTMRTGGNEQFF
TGTGCCAGCAGCACCATGAGAACGGGGGGGAATGAGCAGTTCTTC
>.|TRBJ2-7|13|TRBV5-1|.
CASSFDRGDEQYF
TGCGCCAGCAGCTTCGATCGGGGAGACGAGCAGTACTTC
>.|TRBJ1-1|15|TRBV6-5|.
CASTNGGGRHTEAFF
TGTGCCAGCACCAACGGGGGGGGCCGGCACACTGAAGCTTTCTTT
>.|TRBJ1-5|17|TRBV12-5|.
CASGLVQVSGNNQPQHF
TGTGCTAGTGGTTTGGTCCAAGTCTCCGGGAACAATCAGCCCCAGCATTTT
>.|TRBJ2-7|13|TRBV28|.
CATEERAVYEQYF
TGTGCCACTGAGGAGAGGGCGGTATACGAGCAGTACTTC
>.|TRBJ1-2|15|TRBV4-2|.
CASSQASQIGYGYTF
TGTGCCAGCAGCCAAGCGTCCCAGATTGGCTATGGCTACACCTTC
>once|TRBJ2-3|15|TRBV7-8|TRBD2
CASSAQGLAADTQYF
TGTGCCAGCAGCGCCCAGGGACTAGCCGCAGATACGCAGTATTTT
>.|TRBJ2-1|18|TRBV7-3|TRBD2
CASSLTILGASGRGEQFF
TGTGCCAGCAGCTTAACTATACTTGGCGCTAGCGGGAGGGGAGAGCAGTTCTTC
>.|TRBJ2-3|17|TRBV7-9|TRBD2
CASSLAQLAGGTDTQYF
TGTGCCAGCAGCTTAGCGCAACTAGCGGGGGGGACAGATACGCAGTATTTT
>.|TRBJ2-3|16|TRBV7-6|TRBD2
CASSSLAGSSTDTQYF
TGTGCCAGCAGCTCTTTAGCGGGGTCTAGCACAGATACGCAGTATTTT
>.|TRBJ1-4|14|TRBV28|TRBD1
CASSTGDRHEKLFF
TGTGCCAGCAGTACCGGGGACAGGCATGAAAAACTGTTTTTT
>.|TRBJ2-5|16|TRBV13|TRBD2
CASSLVGGRASGTQYF
TGTGCCAGCAGCTTAGTAGGAGGGAGGGCCTCCGGGACCCAGTACTTC
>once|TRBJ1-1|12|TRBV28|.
CASSPLTVMAFF
TGTGCCAGCAGTCCATTGACTGTGATGGCTTTCTTT
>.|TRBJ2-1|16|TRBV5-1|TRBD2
CASSRSGGSSYNEQFF
TGCGCCAGCAGCCGAAGCGGGGGGAGCTCCTACAATGAGCAGTTCTTC
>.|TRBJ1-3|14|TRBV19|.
CASSATHRGNTIYF
TGTGCCAGTAGTGCTACTCACAGGGGAAACACCATATATTTT
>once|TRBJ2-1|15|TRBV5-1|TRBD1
CASSLMGDRYNEQFF
TGCGCCAGCAGCTTGATGGGGGACAGATACAATGAGCAGTTCTTC
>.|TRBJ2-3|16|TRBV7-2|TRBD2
CASSSEASGSWDTQYF
TGTGCCAGCAGCTCTGAGGCTAGCGGGAGTTGGGATACGCAGTATTTT
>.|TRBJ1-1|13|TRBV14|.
CASSQHASTEAFF
TGTGCCAGCAGCCAGCATGCCAGCACTGAAGCTTTCTTT
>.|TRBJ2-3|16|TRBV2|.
CASMALTGRRTDTQYF
TGTGCCAGCATGGCCCTGACAGGACGGAGAACGGATACGCAGTATTTT
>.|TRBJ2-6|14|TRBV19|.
CASSQGAGANVLTF
TGTGCCAGTAGTCAGGGTGCCGGGGCCAACGTCCTGACTTTC
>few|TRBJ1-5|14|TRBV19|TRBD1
CASSFSGGGQPQHF
TGTGCCAGTAGTTTTTCAGGGGGAGGTCAGCCCCAGCATTTT
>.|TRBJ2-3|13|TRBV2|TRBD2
CASRGTSGGQQYF
TGTGCCAGCAGAGGGACTAGCGGGGGGCAGCAGTATTTT
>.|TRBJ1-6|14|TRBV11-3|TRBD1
CASSLTGTSSPLHF
TGTGCCAGCAGCTTGACAGGGACCAGCTCACCCCTCCACTTT
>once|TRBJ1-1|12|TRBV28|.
CASSLLNTEAFF
TGTGCCAGCAGCCTCCTGAACACTGAAGCTTTCTTT
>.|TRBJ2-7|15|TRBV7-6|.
CASSFGGGFSYEQYF
TGTGCCAGCAGCTTTGGCGGCGGGTTCTCCTACGAGCAGTACTTC
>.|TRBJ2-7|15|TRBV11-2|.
CASSLMGASAYEQYF
TGTGCCAGCAGCTTAATGGGGGCCTCGGCCTACGAGCAGTACTTC
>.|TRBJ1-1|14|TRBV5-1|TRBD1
CASRWGTGDTEAFF
TGCGCCAGCCGCTGGGGGACAGGGGACACTGAAGCTTTCTTT
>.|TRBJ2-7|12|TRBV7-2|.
CASSTSSYEQYF
TGTGCCAGCAGCACCAGCTCCTACGAGCAGTACTTC
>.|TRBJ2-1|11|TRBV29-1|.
CSVEEGQEQFF
TGCAGCGTTGAAGAAGGACAAGAGCAGTTCTTC
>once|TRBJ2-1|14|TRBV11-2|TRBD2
CASRPGLAGVEQFF
TGTGCCAGCAGACCCGGACTAGCGGGAGTAGAGCAGTTCTTC
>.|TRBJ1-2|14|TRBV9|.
CASSVGAGESGYTF
TGTGCCAGCAGCGTGGGCGCAGGGGAAAGTGGCTACACCTTC
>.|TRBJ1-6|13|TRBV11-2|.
CASSPGNNSPLHF
TGTGCCAGCAGCCCGGGGAATAATTCACCCCTCCACTTT
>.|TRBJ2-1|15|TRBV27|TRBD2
CASSLRTSTYNEQFF
TGTGCCAGCAGTTTACGGACTAGCACCTACAATGAGCAGTTCTTC
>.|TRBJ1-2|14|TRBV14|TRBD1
CASSQDGTGRGYTF
TGTGCCAGCAGCCAAGATGGGACAGGGCGTGGCTACACCTTC
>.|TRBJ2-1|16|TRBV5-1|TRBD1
CASSFAGGASYNEQFF
TGCGCCAGCAGCTTCGCAGGGGGCGCCTCCTACAATGAGCAGTTCTTC
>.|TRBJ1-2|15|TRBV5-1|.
CASSWETGRGNGYTF
TGCGCCAGCAGCTGGGAAACAGGGAGGGGGAATGGCTACACCTTC
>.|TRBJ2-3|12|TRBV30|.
CAWSLEVHTQYF
TGTGCCTGGAGTCTGGAGGTCCATACGCAGTATTTT
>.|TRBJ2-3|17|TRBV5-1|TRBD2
CASSWTSGGASTDTQYF
TGCGCCAGCAGCTGGACTAGCGGGGGCGCTAGCACAGATACGCAGTATTTT
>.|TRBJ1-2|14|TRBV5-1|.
CASRFRGREDGYTF
TGCGCCAGCAGGTTTAGGGGACGGGAGGATGGCTACACCTTC
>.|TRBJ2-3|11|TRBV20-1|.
CSASGENTQYF
TGCAGTGCTAGCGGGGAAAATACGCAGTATTTT
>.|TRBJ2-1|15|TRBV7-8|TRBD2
CASSFLAGNTNEQFF
TGTGCCAGCAGCTTCCTAGCGGGAAACACCAATGAGCAGTTCTTC
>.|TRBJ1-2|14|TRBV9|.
CASSVMEFSYGYTF
TGTGCCAGCAGCGTAATGGAGTTTAGCTATGGCTACACCTTC
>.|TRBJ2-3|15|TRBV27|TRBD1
CASSLTGARTDTQYF
TGTGCCAGCAGTTTAACAGGGGCGCGCACAGATACGCAGTATTTT
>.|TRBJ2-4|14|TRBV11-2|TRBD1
CASSLGLQGDIQYF
TGTGCCAGCAGCTTAGGACTACAGGGGGACATTCAGTACTTC
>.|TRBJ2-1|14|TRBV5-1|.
CATYAEGRYNEQFF
TGCGCCACCTACGCGGAGGGACGTTACAATGAGCAGTTCTTC
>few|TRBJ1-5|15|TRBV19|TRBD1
CASNKQGASNQPQHF
TGTGCCAGTAACAAACAGGGGGCCTCCAATCAGCCCCAGCATTTT
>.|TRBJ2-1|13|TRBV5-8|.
CASSLGQHNEQFF
TGTGCCAGCAGCTTGGGACAGCACAATGAGCAGTTCTTC
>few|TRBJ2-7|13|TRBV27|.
CASSLSGSYEQYF
TGTGCCAGCAGTTTATCCGGTTCCTACGAGCAGTACTTC
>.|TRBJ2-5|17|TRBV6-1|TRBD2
CASSEFLAGGPGETQYF
TGTGCCAGCAGTGAATTCCTAGCGGGAGGGCCCGGGGAGACCCAGTACTTC
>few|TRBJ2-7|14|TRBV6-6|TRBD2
CASSYTAGVDEQYF
TGTGCCAGCAGTTACACAGCGGGAGTTGACGAGCAGTACTTC
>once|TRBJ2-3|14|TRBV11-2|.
CASSSWAARDTQYF
TGTGCCAGCAGCTCCTGGGCTGCTCGAGATACGCAGTATTTT
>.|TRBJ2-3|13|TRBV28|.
CASSRVPWDTQYF
TGTGCCAGCAGTCGGGTACCTTGGGATACGCAGTATTTT
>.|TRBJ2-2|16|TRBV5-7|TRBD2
CASSLNSGRFTGELFF
TGTGCCAGCAGCTTGAATAGCGGGAGGTTCACCGGGGAGCTGTTTTTT
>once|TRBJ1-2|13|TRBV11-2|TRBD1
CATRDRGRYGYTF
TGTGCCACTAGGGACAGGGGACGTTATGGCTACACCTTC
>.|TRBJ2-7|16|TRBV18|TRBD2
CASSPGLAGGPNEQYF
TGTGCCAGCTCACCCGGACTAGCGGGAGGGCCCAACGAGCAGTACTTC
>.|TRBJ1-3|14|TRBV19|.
CASSPAGTGNTIYF
TGTGCCAGTAGTCCCGCGGGGACTGGAAACACCATATATTTT
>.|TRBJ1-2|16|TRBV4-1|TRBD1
CASSQGQGVKYYGYTF
TGCGCCAGCAGCCAGGGACAGGGGGTTAAGTACTATGGCTACACCTTC
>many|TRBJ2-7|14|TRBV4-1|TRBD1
CASSQMRGPYEQYF
TGCGCCAGCAGCCAAATGAGGGGGCCTTACGAGCAGTACTTC
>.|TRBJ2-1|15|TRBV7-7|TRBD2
CASSYGTSGTYEQFF
TGTGCCAGCAGCTACGGGACTAGCGGGACTTATGAGCAGTTCTTC
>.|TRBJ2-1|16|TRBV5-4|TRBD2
CASSLGAGTRVGEQFF
TGTGCCAGCAGCTTGGGGGCCGGGACTAGAGTAGGCGAGCAGTTCTTC